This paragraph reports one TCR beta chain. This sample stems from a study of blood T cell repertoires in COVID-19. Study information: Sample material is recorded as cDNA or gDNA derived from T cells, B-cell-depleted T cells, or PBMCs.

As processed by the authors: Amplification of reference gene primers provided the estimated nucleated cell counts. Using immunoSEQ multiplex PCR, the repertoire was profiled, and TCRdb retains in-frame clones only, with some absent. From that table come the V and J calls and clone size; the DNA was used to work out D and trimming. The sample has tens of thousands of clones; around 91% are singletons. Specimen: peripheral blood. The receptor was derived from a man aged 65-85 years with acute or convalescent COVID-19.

The CDR3 DNA is TGTGCCAGCAGCGTACTCGCGGGAGTAGGGACCGGGGAGCTGTTTTTT. It specifies CASSVLAGVGTGELFF. V and J are TRBV9 and TRBJ2-2; 7 bases align to TRBD2. In germline, CDR1 is SGDLS, CDR2 YYNGEE. V was pared by 1 base and J by 5 bases, with 8 bases of the junction left unmatched. This CDR3 is 16 amino acids long.